A selection of T cell receptor beta chains follows, all from one sample in a study of blood T cell repertoires in COVID-19. Data came from immunoSEQ multiplex PCR; TCRdb stores just in-frame clones and leaves some out. The table has 150,000 to 200,000 clones, around 89% seen once. Sequencing was carried out using PBMCs or T cells enriched from blood (not recorded which). The receptor source for this set is a woman in her forties or fifties who had recovered from COVID-19. The CDR3 runs from the conserved cysteine through the conserved F or W. The order of the fields is J gene, D gene, V gene, clone size, CDR3 protein, CDR3 DNA. D genes are given only for firm matches. A row's size may be missing; if present it is once, few, many or a size class.

TRBJ2-2 - TRBV5-1 once CATRPGQSTGELFF TGCGCCACCCGACCGGGACAAAGCACCGGGGAGCTGTTTTTT
TRBJ2-5 TRBD1 TRBV5-1 - CASSLGTGGDGETQYF TGCGCCAGCAGCTTGGGGACAGGGGGTGACGGAGAGACCCAGTACTTC
TRBJ2-2 TRBD1 TRBV4-3 - CASSDRDRVLPGELFF TGCGCCAGCAGCGACCGGGACAGGGTTTTGCCCGGGGAGCTGTTTTTT
TRBJ2-7 - TRBV6-5 - CASRGGPYEQYF TGTGCCAGCAGGGGAGGACCCTACGAGCAGTACTTC
TRBJ1-2 - TRBV3-1/TRBV3-2 - CASSPTHNYGYTF TGTGCCAGCAGCCCGACTCACAACTATGGCTACACCTTC
TRBJ1-3 - TRBV3-1/TRBV3-2 - CASSQGAGFSGNTIYF TGTGCCAGCAGCCAAGGGGCGGGGTTCTCTGGAAACACCATATATTTT
TRBJ1-1 - TRBV4-2 - CASSQDGRSEAFF TGTGCCAGCAGCCAAGATGGGCGAAGCGAAGCTTTCTTT
TRBJ1-5 TRBD1 TRBV19 few CASSTQGLGQPQHF TGTGCCAGTAGTACACAGGGGCTCGGTCAGCCCCAGCATTTT
TRBJ1-4 - TRBV5-1 - CASSFRVFGEKLFF TGCGCCAGCAGCTTTCGGGTATTCGGCGAAAAACTGTTTTTT
TRBJ1-5 TRBD1 TRBV5-4 - CASSRDRDDQPQHF TGTGCCAGCAGCCGGGACAGGGACGATCAGCCCCAGCATTTT
TRBJ1-6 - TRBV5-6 - CASSFSVSNSPLHF TGTGCCAGCAGCTTCTCAGTTTCAAATTCACCCCTCCACTTT
TRBJ1-5 - TRBV7-9 - CASSTGARSTPYSNQPQHF TGTGCCAGCAGCACCGGTGCCCGATCTACCCCTTATAGCAATCAGCCCCAGCATTTT
TRBJ1-1 - TRBV7-3 - CASSLAANTEAFF TGTGCCAGCAGCTTAGCGGCGAACACTGAAGCTTTCTTT
TRBJ1-1 - TRBV4-3 - CASSQETGGHTEAFF TGCGCCAGCAGCCAAGAGACGGGGGGGCACACTGAAGCTTTCTTT
TRBJ1-5 - TRBV4-2 - CASSQVFQEDQPQHF TGTGCCAGCAGCCAAGTGTTTCAGGAAGATCAGCCCCAGCATTTT
TRBJ2-3 TRBD1 TRBV19 once CASRDRGADTQYF TGTGCCAGCCGGGACAGGGGGGCAGATACGCAGTATTTT
TRBJ1-5 - TRBV6-5 - CAATGGVGQPQHF TGTGCCGCCACGGGGGGGGTGGGTCAGCCCCAGCATTTT
TRBJ2-1 TRBD1 TRBV6-4 - CASSETGESEQFF TGTGCCAGCAGTGAAACAGGGGAGTCTGAGCAGTTCTTC
TRBJ2-5 TRBD1 TRBV9 few CASSVRDSSQETQYF TGTGCCAGCAGCGTCCGGGACAGCTCTCAAGAGACCCAGTACTTC
TRBJ1-2 TRBD1 TRBV19 - CASSGQIQGARGYTF TGTGCCAGTAGTGGGCAAATCCAGGGGGCGCGGGGCTACACCTTC
TRBJ1-5 - TRBV2 - CASLLSRDQPQHF TGTGCCAGCCTCCTCTCGCGGGATCAGCCCCAGCATTTT
TRBJ2-7 TRBD1 TRBV12-5 - CASGYEGQGSHEQYF TGTGCTAGTGGTTACGAGGGACAGGGGAGCCACGAGCAGTACTTC
TRBJ1-6 - TRBV6-2/TRBV6-3 - CASSYSGTSLLNSPLHF TGTGCCAGCAGTTACTCGGGCACGTCTTTGCTAAATTCACCCCTCCACTTT
TRBJ2-1 TRBD2 TRBV18 - CASSVLMTSGGTNEQFF TGTGCCAGCTCAGTACTAATGACTAGCGGGGGTACGAATGAGCAGTTCTTC
TRBJ1-2 - TRBV7-9 - CASSIRGDYGYTF TGTGCCAGCAGCATCCGGGGGGACTATGGCTACACCTTC
TRBJ2-2 TRBD2 TRBV11-2 once CASTLARGGIGELFF TGTGCCAGCACCTTAGCGCGGGGGGGGATCGGGGAGCTGTTTTTT
TRBJ2-1 TRBD1 TRBV4-2 once CASSQETGTANNEQFF TGTGCCAGCAGCCAGGAAACCGGGACAGCGAACAATGAGCAGTTCTTC
TRBJ1-2 TRBD1 TRBV6-5 - CASSLQGHYGYTF TGTGCCAGCAGCCTACAGGGGCATTATGGCTACACCTTC
TRBJ2-7 TRBD2 TRBV4-1 few CASSQEVNSGTYEQYF TGCGCCAGCAGCCAAGAGGTTAATAGCGGGACCTACGAGCAGTACTTC